Each of the 11 T cell receptor beta chains below was sequenced from the same sample in a study of T cells after yellow fever vaccination. TCRdb ran MiXCR on the 5' RACE reads and lists one entry per CDR3 protein. The sample has 500,000 to 550,000 distinct CDR3 sequences, roughly 22% seen once; the top ten hold about 17%. The starting material was PBMCs, obtained more than 20 days after the first yellow fever vaccination. These receptors all come from a man between 18 and 35 years old who received the YFV17D yellow fever vaccine.

This clonotype was seen more than once but under ten times. The chain uses TRBV5-8 and TRBJ2-3; D assignment may be TRBD1 or TRBD2 (5 bases each). The V gene's germline CDR1 is SGHTS and CDR2 YDEGEE. The CDR3 has 15 residues. V was cut by 2 bases and J by 3 bases, with 13 bases left in between. The CDR3 reads CASSFQVGETDTQYF. Written as DNA, the CDR3 is TGTGCCAGCAGCTTTCAGGTGGGGGAGACAGATACGCAGTATTTT.

This clonotype was seen more than once but under ten times. The chain joins TRBV12-3 or TRBV12-4 to TRBJ2-1; 8 bases map to TRBD2. Trimming took 4 bases from V and 2 from J; bases not matched to a gene: 10. The CDR3 has 17 residues. CDR3 in amino acids: CASSSPLSGAAYNEQFF. Here the CDR3 DNA reads TGTGCCAGCAGTTCCCCTCTTAGCGGGGCGGCCTACAATGAGCAGTTCTTC.

The V and J genes are TRBV7-2 and TRBJ2-5, with D uncertain. Germline V gene data show CDR1 as SGHTA and CDR2 as FQGNSA. Trimming pared 6 bases from V and 3 bases from J, leaving 11 bases between. The length of the CDR3 is 13 residues. The CDR3: CASRRLAEETQYF. CDR3 coding DNA: TGTGCCAGCAGACGCTTAGCCGAAGAGACCCAGTACTTC.

V gene TRBV5-6 combines with J gene TRBJ2-1; TRBD1 aligns across 7 bases. Looked up from germline, CDR1 is SGHDT and CDR2 is YYEEEE. The CDR3 is made up of 15 amino acids. V trimming: 3 bases; J trimming: 2 bases; junction bases outside the gene matches: 5. CDR3 sequence reads: CASSSGQITYNEQFF. As DNA, the CDR3 is TGTGCCAGCAGCTCGGGACAGATCACCTACAATGAGCAGTTCTTC.

CDR3: CASSRYTGYLADTEAFF. As DNA, the CDR3 is TGTGCCAGCAGTCGATATACAGGGTACTTAGCGGACACTGAAGCTTTCTTT. The rearrangement uses TRBV27 and TRBJ1-1, with a weak D call TRBD1 (6 bases). The CDR3 length is 17 residues. Trimming shortened V by 5 bases and J by 3 bases, and 22 bases separated the two germline ends. CDR1 MNHEY and CDR2 SMNVEV come from the germline V gene (reference sequence).

CDR3: CSVGGNRQGLSSYEQYF. CDR3 nucleotide sequence: TGCAGCGTTGGGGGGAACCGACAGGGACTAAGCTCCTACGAGCAGTACTTC. The chain links TRBV29-1 to TRBJ2-7; D assignment may be TRBD1 or TRBD2 (7 bases each). V lost 4 bases, J lost 0 bases, and 22 bases lay in between. This CDR3 has 17 amino acids. Per germline, CDR1 SQVTM and CDR2 ANQGSEA.

This chain connects TRBV29-1 to TRBJ1-1, with 10 bases aligning to TRBD1. Per the germline V gene, CDR1 is SQVTM and CDR2 is ANQGSEA. This CDR3 region has 16 residues. In DNA, the CDR3 is TGCAAAGGGACGAAACCGGGACAGGGGCTGAACACTGAAGCTTTCTTT. Its translation is CKGTKPGQGLNTEAFF. Full variable domain (outside the CDR3, taken from reference TRBV29-1 and TRBJ1-1): SAVISQKPSRDICQRGTSLTIQCQVDSQVTMMFWYRQQPGQSLTLIATANQGSEATYESGFVIDKFPISRPNLTFSTLTVSNMSPEDSSIYLCKGTKPGQGLNTEAFFGQGTRLTVV.

This clonotype turned up a few times. CDR3: CASSFRTGTSYEQYF. The CDR3 coding sequence is TGCGCCAGCAGCTTCAGGACAGGGACCTCCTACGAGCAGTACTTC. The chain uses TRBV5-1 and TRBJ2-7, with 8 positions matching TRBD1. Trimming cost V 2 bases and J 0 bases; bases outside gene matches: 4. The V gene's germline CDR1 is SGHRS and CDR2 YFSETQ. This CDR3 is 15 amino acids long.

This chain connects TRBV15 to TRBJ1-5, with a weak D call TRBD1 (5 bases). The V end was cut by 3 bases, the J end by 6 bases, with 15 bases between. Germline CDR1 reads LNHNV; CDR2 reads YYDKDF (reference sequence). The CDR3 covers 15 residues. CDR3 amino acids: CATSRRGGGGQPQHF. DNA of the CDR3: TGTGCCACCAGCAGGCGGGGGGGTGGGGGTCAGCCCCAGCATTTT.

The sample holds many counts of this clonotype. The gene calls are TRBV2 and TRBJ1-6; 9 bases are a match to TRBD1. V trimming: 6 bases; J trimming: 6 bases; junction bases outside the gene matches: 3. The CDR3 consists of 14 residues. Germline V gives CDR1 SNHLY, CDR2 FYNNEI. The CDR3 DNA is TGTGCCAGCAGAAAGGACAGGGGTAATTCACCCCTCCACTTT. Translated, it gives CASRKDRGNSPLHF.

V and J are TRBV5-1 and TRBJ2-7, with a possible D match to TRBD1 (5 bases). The CDR3 covers 15 residues. Germline-derived CDR1 and CDR2 are SGHRS and YFSETQ. The V and J ends lost 1 base and 2 bases respectively, with 13 bases between them. CDR3: CASSLMTVRPYEQYF. In DNA, the CDR3 is TGCGCCAGCAGCTTGATGACAGTGAGGCCCTACGAGCAGTACTTC.